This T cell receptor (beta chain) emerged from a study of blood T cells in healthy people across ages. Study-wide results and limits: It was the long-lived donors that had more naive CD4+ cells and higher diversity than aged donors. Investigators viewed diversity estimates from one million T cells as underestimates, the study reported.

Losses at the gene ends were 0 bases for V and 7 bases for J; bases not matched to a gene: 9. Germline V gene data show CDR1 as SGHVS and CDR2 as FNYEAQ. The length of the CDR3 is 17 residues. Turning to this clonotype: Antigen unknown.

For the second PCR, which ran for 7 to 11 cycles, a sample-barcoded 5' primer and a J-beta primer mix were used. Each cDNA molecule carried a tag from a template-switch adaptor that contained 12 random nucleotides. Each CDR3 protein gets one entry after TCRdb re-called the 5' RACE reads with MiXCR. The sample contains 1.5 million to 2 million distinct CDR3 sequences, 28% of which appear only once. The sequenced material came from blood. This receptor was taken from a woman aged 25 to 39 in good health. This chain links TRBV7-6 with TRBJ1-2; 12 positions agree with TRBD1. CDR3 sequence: CASSLASWGQGAAGYTF. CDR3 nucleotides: TGTGCCAGCAGCTTAGCTAGTTGGGGACAGGGGGCTGCTGGCTACACCTTC.